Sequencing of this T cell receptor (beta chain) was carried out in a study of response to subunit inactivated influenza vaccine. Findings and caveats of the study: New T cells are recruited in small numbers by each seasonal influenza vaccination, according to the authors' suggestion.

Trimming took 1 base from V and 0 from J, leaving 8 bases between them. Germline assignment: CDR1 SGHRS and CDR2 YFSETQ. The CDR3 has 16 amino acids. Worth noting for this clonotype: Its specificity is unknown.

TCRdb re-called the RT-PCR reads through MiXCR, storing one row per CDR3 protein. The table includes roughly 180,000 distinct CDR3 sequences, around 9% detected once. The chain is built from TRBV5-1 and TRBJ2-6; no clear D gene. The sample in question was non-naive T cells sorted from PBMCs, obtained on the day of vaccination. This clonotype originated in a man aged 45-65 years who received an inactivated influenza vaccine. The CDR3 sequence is CASSLRDPSGANVLTF. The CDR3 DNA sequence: TGCGCCAGCAGCTTGAGAGACCCCTCTGGGGCCAACGTCCTGACTTTC.